The clone carrying this T cell receptor (beta chain) has more than one count but fewer than ten. The antigen is unknown. V dropped 3 bases and J dropped 1 base, with 7 bases sitting between them. CDR3 length: 13 amino acids. Germline V gene lookup returns CDR1 SGHRS and CDR2 YFSETQ. The protocol was immunoSEQ multiplex PCR, while the TCRdb copy is restricted to in-frame clones and leaves out a portion. This sample has about 14,000 clones, with almost 70% found just once. The sample belongs to a study of memory B cells and T cells in multiple sclerosis. The study's findings and limits: Compartments had unequal clone-set sizes, affecting shared clonotype counts.

The gene calls are TRBV5-1 and TRBJ1-1, with TRBD1 as a possible D gene (5 bases). The receptor was derived from a human donor with multiple sclerosis. The sequenced sample was memory (CD45RO+) CD4+ T cells from blood. In DNA, the CDR3 is TGCGCCAGCAGCTGGAGGGGGAACACTGAAGCTTTCTTT. Protein: CASSWRGNTEAFF.